In its sample, the clone carrying this T cell receptor (beta chain) was seen once. Using immunoSEQ multiplex PCR, the repertoire was profiled, and TCRdb retains in-frame clones only, with some absent. The table lists fewer than 90,000 clones, 94% of them singletons. This record comes from a study of technical replicates of blood from four donors. V gave up 1 base and J gave up 4 bases, with 5 bases separating them. This CDR3 contains 12 residues. Germline-derived CDR1 and CDR2 are GTSNPN and SVGIG (reference sequence). Specimen: T cells isolated from PBMCs. This clonotype was obtained from a human donor in good health. The V call is TRBV30, the J call TRBJ2-1; a weak D match, TRBD2 (5 bases). Here the CDR3 reads CAWSAGYNEQFF. The DNA of the CDR3 is TGTGCCTGGAGTGCGGGATACAATGAGCAGTTCTTC.